This is a list of T cell receptor beta chains from one sample in a study of T cells after yellow fever vaccination. From the 5' RACE reads, TCRdb called clonotypes with MiXCR, one entry per CDR3 protein. The sample yields some 300,000 distinct CDR3 sequences, roughly 4% seen once. The sample consisted of PBMCs, taken on the day of the yellow fever booster vaccination. The receptors stem from a young man who received the YFV17D yellow fever vaccine. Each CDR3 is given with its conserved first and last residue. The order of the fields is J gene, clone size, D gene, V gene, CDR3 DNA, CDR3 protein. A D gene is named only where the DNA matches it firmly. For some rows the clone size is stated as once, few or many, or as a class when expanded; others skip it.

TRBJ2-1 few . TRBV5-4 TGTGCCAGCACCCCCCGGAGCTCCTACAATGAGCAGTTCTTC CASTPRSSYNEQFF
TRBJ2-7 . TRBD1 TRBV15 TGTGCCACCAGCAGAGATCGGGGCAGGGGGAACGAGCAGTACTTC CATSRDRGRGNEQYF
TRBJ2-3 many . TRBV20-1 TGCAGTGCTAGCCGGGACCGACCTTGGGCAGATACGCAGTATTTT CSASRDRPWADTQYF
TRBJ2-7 many . TRBV11-2 TGTGCCAGCAGTTACCTTTACACCGGGACACCCTACGAGCAGTACTTC CASSYLYTGTPYEQYF
TRBJ2-3 few TRBD1 TRBV2 TGTGCCAGCAGTGTTAGGACAGGGCCAGATACGCAGTATTTT CASSVRTGPDTQYF
TRBJ1-1 many TRBD1 TRBV7-9 TGTGCCAGCAGCCCGAGACAGGGAGCGACCACTGAAGCTTTCTTT CASSPRQGATTEAFF
TRBJ2-7 many . TRBV4-1 TGCGCCAGCAGCCTTGGCAGACCCTACGAGCAGTACTTC CASSLGRPYEQYF
TRBJ2-2 many . TRBV5-1 TGCGCCAGCAGCTTGCAGGGAACCGGGGAGCTGTTTTTT CASSLQGTGELFF
TRBJ2-2 many . TRBV7-2 TGTGCCAGCAGCTATACGAACAGGGTTGATTTCACCGGGGAGCTGTTTTTT CASSYTNRVDFTGELFF
TRBJ2-1 . TRBD2 TRBV3-1 TGTGCCAGCGTACTAGCGGGAGGGTACAATGAGCAGTTCTTC CASVLAGGYNEQFF
TRBJ1-1 many . TRBV6-5 TGTGCCAGCAGTTACCCCGGCAAGACTGAAGCTTTCTTT CASSYPGKTEAFF
TRBJ1-2 . . TRBV4-3 TGCGCCAGCAGCCAAGATAGGGAGTTCAGCTATGGCTACACCTTC CASSQDREFSYGYTF
TRBJ2-2 many . TRBV7-6 TGTGCCAGCAGCTGGGGGATCGTCTGGTCTTCGAACACCGGGGAGCTGTTTTTT CASSWGIVWSSNTGELFF
TRBJ2-2 many . TRBV12-3/TRBV12-4 TGTGCCAGCAGTACAGGGAACACCGGGGAGCTGTTTTTT CASSTGNTGELFF
TRBJ2-1 many . TRBV5-1 TGCGCCAGCAGCTCCTCCTCACTGACAAGCTCCTACAATGAGCAGTTCTTC CASSSSSLTSSYNEQFF
TRBJ1-5 few . TRBV5-5 TGTGCCAGCAGCTTGAGGGAGAGCAATCAGCCCCAGCATTTT CASSLRESNQPQHF
TRBJ2-5 many . TRBV20-1 TGCAGTGCCCAGAGGGACCGCGAGACCCAGTACTTC CSAQRDRETQYF
TRBJ2-5 many . TRBV7-2 TGTGCCAGCAGCGAAAGGCGGGGTGGCCAGTACTTC CASSERRGGQYF
TRBJ1-6 few . TRBV20-1 TGCAGTGCTAGAGGACAGCAAACAATGTATAATTCACCCCTCCACTTT CSARGQQTMYNSPLHF
TRBJ1-2 few TRBD1 TRBV7-8 TGTGCCAGCAGCTACTTTTCGGGGACAGGGACCCTCTTC CASSYFSGTGTLF
TRBJ2-4 many . TRBV29-1 TGCAGCGTCCCTGGGGGGGCAATTCAGTACTTC CSVPGGAIQYF
TRBJ1-1 few . TRBV14 TGTGCCAGCAGCCCCCCCTCGACGGGGGCTGAAGCTTTCTTT CASSPPSTGAEAFF
TRBJ1-2 many TRBD1 TRBV23-1 TGCGCCAGCCTTATCCAAACCGGGGTCGGACAGGGGGAGGATGGCTACACCTTC CASLIQTGVGQGEDGYTF
TRBJ2-3 many TRBD2 TRBV25-1 TGTGCCAGCAGGTTAGCGGGGAGCACAGATACGCAGTATTTT CASRLAGSTDTQYF
TRBJ2-3 few TRBD2 TRBV9 TGTGCCAGCAGCGTAGCTACAGGAGCGGGGAGGGCAGATACGCAGTATTTT CASSVATGAGRADTQYF
TRBJ2-3 many TRBD2 TRBV9 TGTGCCAGCAGCGCGACCGCGGGGGGCCCGGCAGATACGCAGTATTTT CASSATAGGPADTQYF
TRBJ2-3 few TRBD1 TRBV6-2/TRBV6-3 TGTGCCAGCAGTTACCCTATACAGGGACAGCTTTTT CASSYPIQGQLF
TRBJ2-5 many . TRBV5-1 TGCGCCAGCAGCTTAGGAGACAGTCTTCAAGAGACCCAGTACTTC CASSLGDSLQETQYF
TRBJ1-1 . . TRBV29-1 TGCAGCGTTGGATCGGGGGGCGCCCGGGTTTATCCTGAAGCTTTCTTT CSVGSGGARVYPEAFF
TRBJ2-7 many . TRBV9 TGTGCCAGCAGCGTAGATTCAGGGGAACGAGGGTACGAGCAGTACTTC CASSVDSGERGYEQYF
TRBJ2-3 . . TRBV11-3 TGTGCCAGCTCCCCCACGGCCACTAGCACAGATACGCAGTATTTT CASSPTATSTDTQYF
TRBJ1-1 many . TRBV5-1 TGCGCCAGCAGCTTGGCTCCATTGGGGGAGAACACTGAAGCTTTCTTT CASSLAPLGENTEAFF
TRBJ1-6 many . TRBV20-1 TGCAGTGCTAGAGGGCCGATTAATTCACCCCTCCACTTT CSARGPINSPLHF
TRBJ2-7 . TRBD1 TRBV5-4 TGTGCCAGCAGCCCGTCCAGGGGGCTCGGCTCCTACGAGCAGTACTTC CASSPSRGLGSYEQYF
TRBJ2-4 few . TRBV6-5 TGTGCCAGCAGTTACTCGATTGCAGGGGGGGTAGCCAAAAACATTCAGTACTTC CASSYSIAGGVAKNIQYF
TRBJ1-1 many . TRBV3-1 TGTGCCAGCAGCCATTGGATGAACACTGAAGCTTTCTTT CASSHWMNTEAFF
TRBJ2-2 many . TRBV5-1 TGCGCCAGCAGCTGGGCTCCGGGGACCGGGGAGCTGTTTTTT CASSWAPGTGELFF
TRBJ2-3 many . TRBV10-3 TGTGCCATCGCAGCGCGCACTAGCACAGATACGCAGTATTTT CAIAARTSTDTQYF
TRBJ1-4 many . TRBV5-1 TGCGCCAGCAGCTCCCAGGGGTCAGGTGAAAAACTGTTTTTT CASSSQGSGEKLFF